This TCR beta chain is drawn from a study of cytomegalovirus exposure and HLA in healthy donors. Regarding the study as a whole: Judged likely to be a sequencing artifact was a cluster of highly shared sequence variants. A prior analysis recorded that most TCR beta V segments were productive about 87% or about 30% of the time. Common viral pathogens (according to a later analysis) appeared linked to several of the most significant clusters.

With respect to this clone: Its antigen remains unidentified.

Primers: 60 Vbeta forward and 13 Jbeta reverse. Sequenced by immunoSEQ multiplex PCR; TCRdb stores in-frame clones only, minus some. The table lists some 77,000 clones, around 80% of them singletons. Germline lookup yields CDR1 MNHEY and CDR2 SVGAGI. The CDR3 runs to 14 residues. Trimming took 2 bases from V and 8 from J; bases not matched to a gene: 3. The chain carries TRBV6-5 and TRBJ2-2; 9 nucleotides agree with TRBD1. The clonotype comes from a woman in her forties or fifties in good health and CMV-seropositive. Specimen: PBMCs. Here the CDR3 reads CASSYRTGVGELFF. In DNA, the CDR3 is TGTGCCAGCAGTTACAGGACAGGGGTAGGGGAGCTGTTTTTT.